This TCR beta chain was identified during a study of control samples from healthy donors and cancer patients. The CDR3 is 19 residues long. CDR1 SGHRS and CDR2 YFSETQ come from the germline V gene. The ends were cut back, 0 bases at V and 4 bases at J, with 25 bases in the middle. This table comes from immunoSEQ multiplex PCR, and its TCRdb copy is limited to in-frame clones, with some not included. The table lists about 140,000 clones, around nine tenths of them singletons. This clonotype was sampled from a man aged 30-40 years in good health. Sequenced input: blood. This chain joins TRBV5-1 and TRBJ1-2, with TRBD1 as a possible D gene (6 bases). In nucleotides, the CDR3 is TGCGCCAGCAGCTTGGCGAAAAATAGGACAGTTTCCGGGACCTATGGCTACACCTTC. Translated, it gives CASSLAKNRTVSGTYGYTF.